This T cell receptor (beta chain) is from a study of response to subunit inactivated influenza vaccine. TCRdb redid the calling of the RT-PCR reads with MiXCR, one entry per CDR3 protein. Among fewer than 250,000 distinct CDR3 sequences listed, under 15% were seen once. Study conclusions and caveats: Few new T cells, the authors suggested, are recruited by each seasonal influenza vaccination.

After removal of 4 bases from V and 2 bases from J, the junction contained 5 bases not matched to a gene. CDR1 and CDR2 from the germline V gene are SGHRS and YFSETQ. The CDR3 runs to 15 residues. A note on this clonotype: Antigen specificity is unknown.

The TCR originated in a man aged 50-60 years who received an inactivated influenza vaccine. This chain joins TRBV5-1 and TRBJ2-2, with TRBD1 identical over 7 bases. Source: CD8+ T cells sorted from PBMCs, taken about 5 days after vaccination. The CDR3 DNA reads TGCGCCAGCAGCACCCGGGACAGAAACACCGGGGAGCTGTTTTTT. Its protein product is CASSTRDRNTGELFF. Together with reference TRBV5-1 and TRBJ2-2, the CDR3 gives the full variable domain: KAGVTQTPRYLIKTRGQQVTLSCSPISGHRSVSWYQQTPGQGLQFLFEYFSETQRNKGNFPGRFSGRQFSNSRSEMNVSTLELGDSALYLCASSTRDRNTGELFFGEGSRLTVL.